This T cell receptor (beta chain) was captured in a study of blood T cell repertoires in COVID-19. Repertoires were generated with immunoSEQ multiplex PCR, while TCRdb's copy carries only in-frame clones and drops some. The sample has 150,000 to 200,000 clones, roughly four fifths seen once. The germline gives CDR1 MNHNY, CDR2 SVGAGI (reference sequence). Trimming took off 2 bases at V and 4 bases at J, with 11 bases between the two ends. The CDR3 covers 14 residues. The chain links TRBV6-6 to TRBJ1-1; D might be TRBD1 (5 bases). The sample taken for sequencing was peripheral blood. The sequence derives from a woman of 80 years or more with acute or convalescent COVID-19. Here the CDR3 reads CASSYTLGGTEAFF. The CDR3 DNA reads as TGTGCCAGCAGTTACACGCTGGGGGGCACTGAAGCTTTCTTT.